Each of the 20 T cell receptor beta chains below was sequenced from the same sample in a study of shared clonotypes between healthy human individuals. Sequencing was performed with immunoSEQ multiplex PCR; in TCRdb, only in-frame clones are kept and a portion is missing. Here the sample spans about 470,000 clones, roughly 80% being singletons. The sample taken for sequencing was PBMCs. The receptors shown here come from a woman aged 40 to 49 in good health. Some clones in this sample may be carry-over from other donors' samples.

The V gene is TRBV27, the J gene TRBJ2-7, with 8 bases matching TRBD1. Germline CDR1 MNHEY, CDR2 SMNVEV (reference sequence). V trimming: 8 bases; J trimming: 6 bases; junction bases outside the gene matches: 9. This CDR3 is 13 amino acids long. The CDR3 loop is CASRGADRVEQYF. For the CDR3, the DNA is TGTGCCAGCCGTGGGGCGGACAGGGTCGAGCAGTACTTC.

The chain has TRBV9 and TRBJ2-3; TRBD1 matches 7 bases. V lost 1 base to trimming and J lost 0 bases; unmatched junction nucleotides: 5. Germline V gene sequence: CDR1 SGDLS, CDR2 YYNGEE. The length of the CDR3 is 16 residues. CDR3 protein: CASSVRDSRSTDTQYF. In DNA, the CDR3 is TGTGCCAGCAGCGTAAGGGACAGCAGAAGCACAGATACGCAGTATTTT.

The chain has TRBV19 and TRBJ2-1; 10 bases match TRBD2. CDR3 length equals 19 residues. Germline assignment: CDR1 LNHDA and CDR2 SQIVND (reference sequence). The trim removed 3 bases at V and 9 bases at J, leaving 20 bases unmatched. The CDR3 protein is CASSILPVEAGGPVVEQFF. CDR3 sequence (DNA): TGTGCCAGTAGTATCCTACCCGTGGAAGCGGGAGGGCCGGTGGTTGAGCAGTTCTTC.

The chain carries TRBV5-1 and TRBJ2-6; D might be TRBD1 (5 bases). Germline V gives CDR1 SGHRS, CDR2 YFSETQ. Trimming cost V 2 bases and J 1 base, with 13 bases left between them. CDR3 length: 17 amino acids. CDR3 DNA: TGCGCCAGCAGCTTCAATCCCCAGGGATCTGGGGCCAACGTCCTGACTTTC. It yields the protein CASSFNPQGSGANVLTF.

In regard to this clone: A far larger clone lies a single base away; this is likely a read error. DNA for the CDR3: TGTGCCAGCAGCTTAGCAGTGACTAGCGGCTACGAGCAGTACTTC. It codes for CASSLAVTSGYEQYF. The V and J genes are TRBV11-1 and TRBJ2-7, with TRBD2 matching over 9 bases. The CDR3 is made up of 15 amino acids. Germline lookup yields CDR1 SGHAT and CDR2 FQDESV (reference sequence). Unmatched junction bases numbered 3, after V lost 0 bases and J lost 3 bases.

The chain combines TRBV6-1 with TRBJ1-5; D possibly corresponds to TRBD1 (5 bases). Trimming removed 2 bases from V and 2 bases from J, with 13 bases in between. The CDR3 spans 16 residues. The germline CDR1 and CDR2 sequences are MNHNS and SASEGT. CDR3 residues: CASSESGGTGNQPQHF. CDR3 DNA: TGTGCCAGCAGTGAATCGGGAGGGACGGGCAATCAGCCCCAGCATTTT.

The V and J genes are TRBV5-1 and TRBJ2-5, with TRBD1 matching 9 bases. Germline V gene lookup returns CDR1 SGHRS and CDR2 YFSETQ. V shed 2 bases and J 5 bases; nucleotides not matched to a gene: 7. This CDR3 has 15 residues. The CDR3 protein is CASSFLTGGSETQYF. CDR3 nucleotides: TGCGCCAGCAGCTTTTTGACAGGGGGGTCGGAGACCCAGTACTTC.

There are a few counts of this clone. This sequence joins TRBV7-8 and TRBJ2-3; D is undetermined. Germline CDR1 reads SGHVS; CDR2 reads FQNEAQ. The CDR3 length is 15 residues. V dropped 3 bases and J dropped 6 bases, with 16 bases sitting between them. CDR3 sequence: CASSFSPTAADTQYF. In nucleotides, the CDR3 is TGTGCCAGCAGCTTCTCCCCAACCGCAGCGGATACGCAGTATTTT.

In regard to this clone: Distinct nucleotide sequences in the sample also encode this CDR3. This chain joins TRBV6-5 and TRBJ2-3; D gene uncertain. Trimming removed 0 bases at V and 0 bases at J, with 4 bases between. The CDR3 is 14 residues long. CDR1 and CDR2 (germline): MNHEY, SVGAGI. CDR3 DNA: TGTGCCAGCAGTTACTCGGGTAGCACAGATACGCAGTATTTT. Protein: CASSYSGSTDTQYF.

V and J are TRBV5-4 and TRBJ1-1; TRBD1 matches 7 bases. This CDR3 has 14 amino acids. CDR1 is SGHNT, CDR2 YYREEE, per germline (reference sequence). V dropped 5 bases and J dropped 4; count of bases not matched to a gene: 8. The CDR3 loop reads CASSAGTALTEAFF. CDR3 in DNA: TGTGCCAGCAGTGCCGGGACAGCTCTCACTGAAGCTTTCTTT.

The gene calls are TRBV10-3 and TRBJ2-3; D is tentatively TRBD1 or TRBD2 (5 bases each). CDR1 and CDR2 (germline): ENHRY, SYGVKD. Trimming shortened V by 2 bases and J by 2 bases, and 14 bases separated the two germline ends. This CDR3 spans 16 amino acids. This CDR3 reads CAISEGGPIYTDTQYF. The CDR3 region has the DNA TGTGCCATCAGTGAGGGGGGACCAATATACACAGATACGCAGTATTTT.

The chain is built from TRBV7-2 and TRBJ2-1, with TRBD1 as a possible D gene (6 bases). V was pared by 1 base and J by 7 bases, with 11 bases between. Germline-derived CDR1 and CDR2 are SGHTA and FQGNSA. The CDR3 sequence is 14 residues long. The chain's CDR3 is CASSLGGGQNEQFF. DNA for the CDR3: TGTGCCAGCAGCTTAGGGGGCGGACAGAATGAGCAGTTCTTC.

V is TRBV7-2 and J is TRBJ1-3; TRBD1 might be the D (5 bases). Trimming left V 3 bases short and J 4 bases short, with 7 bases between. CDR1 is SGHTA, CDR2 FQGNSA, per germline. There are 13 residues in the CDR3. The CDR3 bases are TGTGCCAGCAGCTTCAGGGAGGGAAACACCATATATTTT. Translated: CASSFREGNTIYF.

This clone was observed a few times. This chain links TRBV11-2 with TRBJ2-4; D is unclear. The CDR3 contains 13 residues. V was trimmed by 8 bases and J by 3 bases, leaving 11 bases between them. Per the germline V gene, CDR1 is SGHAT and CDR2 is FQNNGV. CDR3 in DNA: TGTGCCAGCCGATCCACGGACAAAAACATTCAGTACTTC. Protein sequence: CASRSTDKNIQYF. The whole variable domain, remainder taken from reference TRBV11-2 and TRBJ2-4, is EAGVAQSPRYKIIEKRQSVAFWCNPISGHATLYWYQQILGQGPKLLIQFQNNGVVDDSQLPKDRFSAERLKGVDSTLKIQPAKLEDSAVYLCASRSTDKNIQYFGAGTRLSVL.

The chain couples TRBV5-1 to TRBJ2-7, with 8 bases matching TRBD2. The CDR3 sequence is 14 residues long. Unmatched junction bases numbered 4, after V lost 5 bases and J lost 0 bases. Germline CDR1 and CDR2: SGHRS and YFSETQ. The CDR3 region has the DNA TGCGCCAGCAGAATTAGCGGGACCTCCTACGAGCAGTACTTC. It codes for CASRISGTSYEQYF.

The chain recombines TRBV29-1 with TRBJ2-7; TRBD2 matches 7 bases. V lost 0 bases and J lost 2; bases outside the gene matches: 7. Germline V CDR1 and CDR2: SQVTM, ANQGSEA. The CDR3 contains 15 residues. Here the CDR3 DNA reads TGCAGCGTTGAAGATCGGCTAGCGGACACCTACGAGCAGTACTTC. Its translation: CSVEDRLADTYEQYF.

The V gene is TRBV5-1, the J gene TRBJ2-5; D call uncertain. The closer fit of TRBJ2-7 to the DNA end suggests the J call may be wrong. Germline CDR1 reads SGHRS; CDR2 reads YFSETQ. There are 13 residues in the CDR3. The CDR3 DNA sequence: TGCGCCAGCAGCTTTTCCACGCCCTACGAGCAGTACTTC. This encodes CASSFSTPYEQYF.

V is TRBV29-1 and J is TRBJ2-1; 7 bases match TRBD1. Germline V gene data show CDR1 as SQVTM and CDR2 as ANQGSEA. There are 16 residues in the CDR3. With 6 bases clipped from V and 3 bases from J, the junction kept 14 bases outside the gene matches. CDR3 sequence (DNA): TGCAGCGTCGACTTGGGACAGTTAGGGAGCTACAATGAGCAGTTCTTC. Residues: CSVDLGQLGSYNEQFF.

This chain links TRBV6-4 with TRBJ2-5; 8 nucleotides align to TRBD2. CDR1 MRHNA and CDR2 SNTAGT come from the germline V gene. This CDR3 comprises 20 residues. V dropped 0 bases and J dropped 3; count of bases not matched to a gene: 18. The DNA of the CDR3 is TGTGCCAGCAGTGACTCGCGGCCGGCGGGAGGCCCCCCTGTAAAAGAGACCCAGTACTTC. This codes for CASSDSRPAGGPPVKETQYF.

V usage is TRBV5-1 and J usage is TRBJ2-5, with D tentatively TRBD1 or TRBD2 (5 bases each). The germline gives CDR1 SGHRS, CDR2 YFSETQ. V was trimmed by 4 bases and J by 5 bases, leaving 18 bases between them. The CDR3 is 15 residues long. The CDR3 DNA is TGCGCCAGCAGCCCGGCCGGGACCGAGGGGGAGACCCAGTACTTC. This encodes CASSPAGTEGETQYF. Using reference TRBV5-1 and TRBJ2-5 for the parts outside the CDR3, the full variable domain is KAGVTQTPRYLIKTRGQQVTLSCSPISGHRSVSWYQQTPGQGLQFLFEYFSETQRNKGNFPGRFSGRQFSNSRSEMNVSTLELGDSALYLCASSPAGTEGETQYFGPGTRLLVL.